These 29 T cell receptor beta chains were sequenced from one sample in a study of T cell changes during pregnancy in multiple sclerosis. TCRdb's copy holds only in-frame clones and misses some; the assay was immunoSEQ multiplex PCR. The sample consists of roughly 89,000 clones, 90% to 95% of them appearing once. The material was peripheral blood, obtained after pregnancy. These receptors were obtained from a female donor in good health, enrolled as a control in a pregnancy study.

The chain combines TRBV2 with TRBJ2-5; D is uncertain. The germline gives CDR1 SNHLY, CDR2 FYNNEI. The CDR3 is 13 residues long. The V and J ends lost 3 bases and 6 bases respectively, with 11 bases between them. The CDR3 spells CASSDTEKQTQYF. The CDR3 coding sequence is TGTGCCAGCAGTGATACGGAGAAGCAGACCCAGTACTTC. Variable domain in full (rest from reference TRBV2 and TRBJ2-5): EPEVTQTPSHQVTQMGQEVILRCVPISNHLYFYWYRQILGQKVEFLVSFYNNEISEKSEIFDDQFSVERPDGSNFTLKIRSTKLEDSAMYFCASSDTEKQTQYFGPGTRLLVL.

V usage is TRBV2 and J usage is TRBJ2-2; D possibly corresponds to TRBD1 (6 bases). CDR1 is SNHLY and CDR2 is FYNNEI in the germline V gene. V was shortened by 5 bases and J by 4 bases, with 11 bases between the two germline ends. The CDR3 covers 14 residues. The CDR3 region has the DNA TGTGCCAGCAGTACCAGGGGTAGCACCGGGGAGCTGTTTTTT. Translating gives CASSTRGSTGELFF.

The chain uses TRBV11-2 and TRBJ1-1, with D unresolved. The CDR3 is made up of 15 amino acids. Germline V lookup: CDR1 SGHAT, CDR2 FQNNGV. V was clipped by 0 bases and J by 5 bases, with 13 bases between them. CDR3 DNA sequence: TGTGCCAGCAGCTTAGATGGTGGTAGTTGGACTGAAGCTTTCTTT. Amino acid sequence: CASSLDGGSWTEAFF.

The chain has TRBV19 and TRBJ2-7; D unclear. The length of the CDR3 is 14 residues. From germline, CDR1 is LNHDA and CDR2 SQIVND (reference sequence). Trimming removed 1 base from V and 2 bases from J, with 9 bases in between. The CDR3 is CASSIAAGPYEQYF. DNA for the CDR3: TGTGCCAGTAGTATAGCTGCAGGCCCCTACGAGCAGTACTTC. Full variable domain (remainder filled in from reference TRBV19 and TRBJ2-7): DGGITQSPKYLFRKEGQNVTLSCEQNLNHDAMYWYRQDPGQGLRLIYYSQIVNDFQKGDIAEGYSVSREKKESFPLTVTSAQKNPTAFYLCASSIAAGPYEQYFGPGTRLTVT.

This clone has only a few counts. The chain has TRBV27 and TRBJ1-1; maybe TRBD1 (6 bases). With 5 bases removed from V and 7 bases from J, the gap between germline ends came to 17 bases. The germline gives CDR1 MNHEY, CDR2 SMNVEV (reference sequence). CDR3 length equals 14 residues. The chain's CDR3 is CASSPDSIINEAFF. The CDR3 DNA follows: TGTGCCAGCAGTCCGGACAGCATAATTAATGAAGCTTTCTTT.

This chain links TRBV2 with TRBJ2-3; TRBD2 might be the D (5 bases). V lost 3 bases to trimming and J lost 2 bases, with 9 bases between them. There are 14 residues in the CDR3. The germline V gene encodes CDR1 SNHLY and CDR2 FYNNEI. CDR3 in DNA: TGTGCCAGCAGTGATGTAGCGACCACAGATACGCAGTATTTT. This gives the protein CASSDVATTDTQYF.

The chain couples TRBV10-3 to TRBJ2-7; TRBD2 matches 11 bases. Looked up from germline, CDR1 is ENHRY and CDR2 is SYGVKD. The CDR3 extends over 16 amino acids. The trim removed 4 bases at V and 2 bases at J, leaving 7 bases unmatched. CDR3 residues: CAISVVAGGSTYEQYF. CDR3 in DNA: TGTGCCATCAGTGTAGTAGCGGGAGGGTCAACCTACGAGCAGTACTTC.

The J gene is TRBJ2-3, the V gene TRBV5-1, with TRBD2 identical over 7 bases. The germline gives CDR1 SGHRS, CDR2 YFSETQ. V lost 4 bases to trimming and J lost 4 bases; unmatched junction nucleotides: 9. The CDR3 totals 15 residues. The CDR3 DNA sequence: TGCGCCAGCAGCCCCAGCGGGACTGGGGCAGATACGCAGTATTTT. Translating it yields CASSPSGTGADTQYF.

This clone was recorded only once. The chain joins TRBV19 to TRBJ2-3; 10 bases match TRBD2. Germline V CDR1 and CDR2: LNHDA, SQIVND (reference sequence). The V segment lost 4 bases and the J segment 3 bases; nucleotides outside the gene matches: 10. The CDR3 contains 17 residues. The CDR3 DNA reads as TGTGCCAGTAGTACACTACTAGCGGGATCTCGAACAGATACGCAGTATTTT. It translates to CASSTLLAGSRTDTQYF.

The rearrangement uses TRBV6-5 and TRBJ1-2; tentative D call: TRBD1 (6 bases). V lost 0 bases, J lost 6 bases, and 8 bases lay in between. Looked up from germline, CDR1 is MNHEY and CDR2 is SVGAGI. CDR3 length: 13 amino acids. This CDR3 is CASSYSGGDGYTF. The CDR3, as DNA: TGTGCCAGCAGTTACTCAGGGGGAGATGGCTACACCTTC.

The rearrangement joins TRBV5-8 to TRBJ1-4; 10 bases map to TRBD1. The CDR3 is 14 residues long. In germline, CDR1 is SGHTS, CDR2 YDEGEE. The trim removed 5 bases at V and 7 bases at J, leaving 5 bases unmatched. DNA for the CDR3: TGTGCCAGCAGAGCGACAGGGGGCAGTGAAAAACTGTTTTTT. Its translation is CASRATGGSEKLFF.

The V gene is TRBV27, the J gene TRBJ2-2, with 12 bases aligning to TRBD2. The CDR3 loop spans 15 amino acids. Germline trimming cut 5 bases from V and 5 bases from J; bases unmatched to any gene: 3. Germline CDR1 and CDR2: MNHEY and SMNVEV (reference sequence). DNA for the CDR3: TGTGCCAGCAGTACCGGGACTAGCGGGACCGGGGAGCTGTTTTTT. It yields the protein CASSTGTSGTGELFF.

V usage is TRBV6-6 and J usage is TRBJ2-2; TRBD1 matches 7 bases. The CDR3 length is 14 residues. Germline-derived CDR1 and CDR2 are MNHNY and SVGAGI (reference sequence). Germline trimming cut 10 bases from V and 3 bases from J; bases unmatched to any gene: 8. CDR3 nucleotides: TGTGCCATTGGGACAGAAAGTTACACCGGGGAGCTGTTTTTT. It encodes CAIGTESYTGELFF.

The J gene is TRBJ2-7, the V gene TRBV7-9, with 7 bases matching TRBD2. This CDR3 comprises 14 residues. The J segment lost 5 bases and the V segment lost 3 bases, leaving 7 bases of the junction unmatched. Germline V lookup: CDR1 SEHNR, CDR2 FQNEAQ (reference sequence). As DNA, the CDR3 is TGTGCCAGCAGCTTGCGGACTAGTCCTAACGAGCAGTACTTC. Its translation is CASSLRTSPNEQYF.

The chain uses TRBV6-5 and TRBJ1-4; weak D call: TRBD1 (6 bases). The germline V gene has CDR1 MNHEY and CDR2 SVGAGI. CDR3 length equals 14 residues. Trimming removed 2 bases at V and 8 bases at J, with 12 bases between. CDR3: CASSYRQGPEKLFF. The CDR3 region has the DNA TGTGCCAGCAGTTACAGGCAGGGGCCGGAAAAACTGTTTTTT.

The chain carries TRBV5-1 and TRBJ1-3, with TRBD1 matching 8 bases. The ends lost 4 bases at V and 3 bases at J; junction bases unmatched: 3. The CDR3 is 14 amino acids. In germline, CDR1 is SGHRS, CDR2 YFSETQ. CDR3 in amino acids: CASSLTGDGNTIYF. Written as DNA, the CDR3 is TGCGCCAGCAGCCTGACAGGGGATGGAAACACCATATATTTT.

DNA of the CDR3: TGTGCCAGCAGCAGAACAGTGGCAGCTTCCCCCTACGAGCAGTACTTC. Its translation is CASSRTVAASPYEQYF. J is TRBJ2-7 and V is TRBV9; D ambiguous. Deletions cut 4 bases from V and 2 bases from J, with 19 bases between. The CDR3 is made up of 16 amino acids. Looked up from germline, CDR1 is SGDLS and CDR2 is YYNGEE.

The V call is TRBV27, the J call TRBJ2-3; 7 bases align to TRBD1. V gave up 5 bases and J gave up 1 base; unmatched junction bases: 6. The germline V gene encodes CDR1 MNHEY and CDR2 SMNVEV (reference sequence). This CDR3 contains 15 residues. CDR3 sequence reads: CASSERQGGTDTQYF. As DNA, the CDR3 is TGTGCCAGCAGTGAAAGACAGGGCGGCACAGATACGCAGTATTTT.

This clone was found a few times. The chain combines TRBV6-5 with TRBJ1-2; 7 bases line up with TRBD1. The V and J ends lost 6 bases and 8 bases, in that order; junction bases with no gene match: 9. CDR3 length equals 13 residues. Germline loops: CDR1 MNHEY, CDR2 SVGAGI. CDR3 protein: CASSLDRVLGYTF. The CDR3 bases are TGTGCCAGCAGCCTCGACAGGGTACTAGGCTACACCTTC.

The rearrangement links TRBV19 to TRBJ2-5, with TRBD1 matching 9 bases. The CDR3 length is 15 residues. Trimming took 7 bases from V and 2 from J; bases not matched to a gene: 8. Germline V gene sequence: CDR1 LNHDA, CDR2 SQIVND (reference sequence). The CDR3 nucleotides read TGTGCCAGTAACGACAGGGGGGCCGGTCAAGAGACCCAGTACTTC. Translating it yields CASNDRGAGQETQYF.

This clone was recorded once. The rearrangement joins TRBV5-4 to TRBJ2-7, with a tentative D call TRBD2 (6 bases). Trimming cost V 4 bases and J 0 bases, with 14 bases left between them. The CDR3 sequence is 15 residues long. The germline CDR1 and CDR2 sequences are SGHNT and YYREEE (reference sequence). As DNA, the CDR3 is TGTGCCAGCAGCCCCCGGGACTTGAGCTCCTACGAGCAGTACTTC. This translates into CASSPRDLSSYEQYF.

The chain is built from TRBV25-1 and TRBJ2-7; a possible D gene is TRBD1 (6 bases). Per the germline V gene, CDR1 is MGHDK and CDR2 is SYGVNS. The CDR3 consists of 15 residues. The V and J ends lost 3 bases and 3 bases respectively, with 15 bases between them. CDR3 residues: CASSESGQKYYEQYF. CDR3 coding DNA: TGTGCCAGCAGTGAGTCAGGACAGAAGTACTACGAGCAGTACTTC.

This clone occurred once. CDR3 protein: CASSASGRAGTGELFF. The CDR3 DNA follows: TGTGCCAGCAGTGCTAGCGGGAGGGCGGGGACCGGGGAGCTGTTTTTT. The rearrangement uses TRBV9 and TRBJ2-2, with 12 bases that match TRBD2. The CDR3 has 16 amino acids. V shed 5 bases, J shed 5 bases, and the junction held 7 bases outside the gene matches. Germline V CDR1 and CDR2: SGDLS, YYNGEE.

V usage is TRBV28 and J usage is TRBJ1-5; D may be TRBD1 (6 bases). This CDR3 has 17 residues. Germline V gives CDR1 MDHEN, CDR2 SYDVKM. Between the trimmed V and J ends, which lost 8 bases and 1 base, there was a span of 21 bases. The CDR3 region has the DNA TGTGCCAGCGGTACCCCATTAACAGGGTGGAGCAATCAGCCCCAGCATTTT. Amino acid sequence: CASGTPLTGWSNQPQHF.

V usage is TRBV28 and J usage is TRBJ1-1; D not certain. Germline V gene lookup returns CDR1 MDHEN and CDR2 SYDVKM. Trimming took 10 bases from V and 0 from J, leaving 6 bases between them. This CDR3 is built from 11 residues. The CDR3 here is CAIGLNTEAFF. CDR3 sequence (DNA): TGTGCCATCGGGTTGAACACTGAAGCTTTCTTT.

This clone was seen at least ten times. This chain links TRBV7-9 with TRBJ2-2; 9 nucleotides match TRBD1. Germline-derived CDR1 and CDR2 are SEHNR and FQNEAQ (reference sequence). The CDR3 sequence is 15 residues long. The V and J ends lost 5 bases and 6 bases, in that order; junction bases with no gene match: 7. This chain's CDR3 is CASSMTQGAPGELFF. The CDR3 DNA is TGTGCCAGCAGCATGACACAGGGGGCCCCCGGGGAGCTGTTTTTT. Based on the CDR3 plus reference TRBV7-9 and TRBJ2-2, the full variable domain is DTGVSQNPRHKITKRGQNVTFRCDPISEHNRLYWYRQTLGQGPEFLTYFQNEAQLEKSRLLSDRFSAERPKGSFSTLEIQRTEQGDSAMYLCASSMTQGAPGELFFGEGSRLTVL.

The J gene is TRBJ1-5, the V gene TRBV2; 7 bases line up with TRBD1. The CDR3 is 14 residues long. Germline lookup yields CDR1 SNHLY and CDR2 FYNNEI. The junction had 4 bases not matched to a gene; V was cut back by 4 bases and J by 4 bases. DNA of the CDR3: TGTGCCAGCAGTGGAGGGGGCGTAAATCAGCCCCAGCATTTT. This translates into CASSGGGVNQPQHF.

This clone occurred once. This CDR3 is CASRSGTGGHEQYF. CDR3 DNA: TGTGCCAGTAGGTCCGGGACAGGGGGCCACGAGCAGTACTTC. This chain connects TRBV19 to TRBJ2-7, with 12 bases matching TRBD1. The V gene's germline CDR1 is LNHDA and CDR2 SQIVND (reference sequence). Losses at the gene ends were 6 bases for V and 5 bases for J; bases not matched to a gene: 5. This CDR3 region has 14 residues.

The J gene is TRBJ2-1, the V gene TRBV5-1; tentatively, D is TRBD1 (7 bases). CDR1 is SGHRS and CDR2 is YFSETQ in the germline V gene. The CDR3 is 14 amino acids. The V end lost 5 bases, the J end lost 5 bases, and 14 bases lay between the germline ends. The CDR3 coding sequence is TGCGCCAGCAGTTTGCAGGGGGGAGACAATGAGCAGTTCTTC. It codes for CASSLQGGDNEQFF.